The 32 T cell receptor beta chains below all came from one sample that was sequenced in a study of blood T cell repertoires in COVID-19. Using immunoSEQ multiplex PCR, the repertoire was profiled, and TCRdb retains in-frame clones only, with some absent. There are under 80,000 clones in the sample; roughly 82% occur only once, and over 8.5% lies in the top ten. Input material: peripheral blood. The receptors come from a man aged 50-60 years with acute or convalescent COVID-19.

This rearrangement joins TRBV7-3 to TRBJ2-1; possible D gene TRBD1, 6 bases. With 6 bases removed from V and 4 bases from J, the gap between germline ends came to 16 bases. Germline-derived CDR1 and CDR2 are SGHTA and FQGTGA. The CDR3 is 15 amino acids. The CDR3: CASSSGTRGYNEQFF. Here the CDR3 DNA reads TGTGCCAGCAGTTCCGGGACAAGGGGTTACAATGAGCAGTTCTTC.

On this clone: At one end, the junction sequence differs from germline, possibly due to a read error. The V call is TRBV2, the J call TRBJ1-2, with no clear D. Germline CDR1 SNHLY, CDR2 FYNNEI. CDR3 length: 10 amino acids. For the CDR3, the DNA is TGTGCCAGCGGTGCGACAATCCCGTCTTTC. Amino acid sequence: CASGATIPSF.

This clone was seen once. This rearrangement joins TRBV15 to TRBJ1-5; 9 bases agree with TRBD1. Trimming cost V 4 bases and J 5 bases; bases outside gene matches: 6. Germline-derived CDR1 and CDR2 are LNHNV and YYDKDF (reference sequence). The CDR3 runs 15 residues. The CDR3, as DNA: TGTGCCACCAGCAAGGGACAGGGAAACGATCAGCCCCAGCATTTT. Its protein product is CATSKGQGNDQPQHF.

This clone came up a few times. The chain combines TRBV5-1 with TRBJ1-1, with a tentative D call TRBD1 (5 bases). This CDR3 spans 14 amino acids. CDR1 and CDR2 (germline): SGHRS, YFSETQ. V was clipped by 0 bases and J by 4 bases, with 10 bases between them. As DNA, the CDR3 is TGCGCCAGCAGCTTGGGAAACAGGATCACTGAAGCTTTCTTT. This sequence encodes CASSLGNRITEAFF.

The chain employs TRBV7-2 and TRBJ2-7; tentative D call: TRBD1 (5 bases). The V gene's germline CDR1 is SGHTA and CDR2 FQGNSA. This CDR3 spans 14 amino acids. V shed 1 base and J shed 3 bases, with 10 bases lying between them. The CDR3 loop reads CASSLGFQGYEQYF. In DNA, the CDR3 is TGTGCCAGCAGCTTAGGGTTCCAGGGCTACGAGCAGTACTTC.

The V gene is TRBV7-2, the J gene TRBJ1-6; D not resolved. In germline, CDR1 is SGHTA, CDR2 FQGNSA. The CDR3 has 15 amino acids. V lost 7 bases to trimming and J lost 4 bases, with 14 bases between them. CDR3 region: CASTVLRRYNSPLHF. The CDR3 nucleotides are TGTGCCAGCACCGTTCTGAGGCGTTATAATTCACCCCTCCACTTT.

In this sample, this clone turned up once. CDR3 bases: TGTGCCAGTAGTAACTGGGGGCTTGATGAAGCTTTCTTT. It encodes CASSNWGLDEAFF. The chain has TRBV19 and TRBJ1-1; perhaps TRBD1 as D (6 bases). Germline V gene lookup returns CDR1 LNHDA and CDR2 SQIVND (reference sequence). V was trimmed by 4 bases and J by 7 bases, leaving 13 bases between them. This CDR3 has 13 amino acids.

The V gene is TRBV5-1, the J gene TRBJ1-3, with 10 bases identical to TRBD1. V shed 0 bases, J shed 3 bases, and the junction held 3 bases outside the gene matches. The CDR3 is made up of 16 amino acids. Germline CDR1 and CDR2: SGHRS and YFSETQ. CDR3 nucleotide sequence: TGCGCCAGCAGCTTGGGACAGGGGGCAATTGGAAACACCATATATTTT. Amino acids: CASSLGQGAIGNTIYF.

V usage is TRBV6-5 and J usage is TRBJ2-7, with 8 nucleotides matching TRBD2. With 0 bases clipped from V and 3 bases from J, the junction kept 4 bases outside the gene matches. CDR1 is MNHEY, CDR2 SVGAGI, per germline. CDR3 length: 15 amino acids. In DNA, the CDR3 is TGTGCCAGCAGTTACTCCACTAGCGGTAACTACGAGCAGTACTTC. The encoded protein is CASSYSTSGNYEQYF.

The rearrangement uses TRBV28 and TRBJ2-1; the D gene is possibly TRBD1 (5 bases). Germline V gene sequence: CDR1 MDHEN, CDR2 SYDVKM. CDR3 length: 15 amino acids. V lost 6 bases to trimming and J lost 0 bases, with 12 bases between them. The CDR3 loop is CASRWGSSSYNEQFF. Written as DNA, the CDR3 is TGTGCCAGCAGGTGGGGCAGCAGCTCCTACAATGAGCAGTTCTTC.

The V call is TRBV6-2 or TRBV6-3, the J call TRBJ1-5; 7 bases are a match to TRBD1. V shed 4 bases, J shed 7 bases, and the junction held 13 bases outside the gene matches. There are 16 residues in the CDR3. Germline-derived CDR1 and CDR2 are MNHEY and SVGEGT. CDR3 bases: TGTGCCAGCAGTTTGTTTCCCGACAGGGTTGAGCAGCCCCAGCATTTT. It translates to CASSLFPDRVEQPQHF.

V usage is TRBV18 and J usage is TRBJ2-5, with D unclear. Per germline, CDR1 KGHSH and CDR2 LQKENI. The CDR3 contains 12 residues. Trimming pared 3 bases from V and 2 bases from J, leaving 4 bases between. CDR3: CASSPEQETQYF. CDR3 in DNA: TGTGCCAGCTCACCGGAGCAAGAGACCCAGTACTTC.

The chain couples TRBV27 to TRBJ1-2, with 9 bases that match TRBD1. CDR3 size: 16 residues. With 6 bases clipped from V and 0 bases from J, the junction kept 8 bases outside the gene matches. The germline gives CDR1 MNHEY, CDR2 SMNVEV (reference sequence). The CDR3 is CASRPRGQGPNYGYTF. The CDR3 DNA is TGTGCCAGCAGACCGCGGGGACAGGGCCCTAACTATGGCTACACCTTC.

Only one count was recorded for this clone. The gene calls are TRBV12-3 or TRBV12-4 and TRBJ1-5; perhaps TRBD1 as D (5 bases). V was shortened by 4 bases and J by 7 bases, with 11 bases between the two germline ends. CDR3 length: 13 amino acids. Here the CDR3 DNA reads TGTGCCAGCAGTTCCAGGGTGCGGCAGCCCCAGCATTTT. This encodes CASSSRVRQPQHF.

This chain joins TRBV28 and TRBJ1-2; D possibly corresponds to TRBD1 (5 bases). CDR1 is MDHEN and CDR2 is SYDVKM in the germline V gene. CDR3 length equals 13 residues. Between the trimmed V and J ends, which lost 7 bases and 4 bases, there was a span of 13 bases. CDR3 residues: CASTQRTIYGYTF. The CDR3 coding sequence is TGTGCCAGCACTCAGAGGACAATCTATGGCTACACCTTC.

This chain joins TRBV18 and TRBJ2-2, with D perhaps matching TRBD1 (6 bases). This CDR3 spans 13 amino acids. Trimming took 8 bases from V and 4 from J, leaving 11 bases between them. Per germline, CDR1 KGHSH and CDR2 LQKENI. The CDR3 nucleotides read TGTGCCAGCATGGGACACCGCACCGGGGAGCTGTTTTTT. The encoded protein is CASMGHRTGELFF.

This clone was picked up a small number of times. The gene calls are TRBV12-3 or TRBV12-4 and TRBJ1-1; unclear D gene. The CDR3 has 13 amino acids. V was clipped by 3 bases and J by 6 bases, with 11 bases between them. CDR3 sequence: CASSFQVRSEAFF. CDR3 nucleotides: TGTGCCAGCAGTTTCCAAGTTCGGTCTGAAGCTTTCTTT.

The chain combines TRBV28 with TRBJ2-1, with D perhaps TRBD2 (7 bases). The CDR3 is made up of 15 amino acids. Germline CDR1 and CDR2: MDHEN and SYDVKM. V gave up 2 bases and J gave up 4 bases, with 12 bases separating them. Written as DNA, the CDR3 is TGTGCCAGCAGTTTAGGGGGGGCCTTTTACAATGAGCAGTTCTTC. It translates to CASSLGGAFYNEQFF.

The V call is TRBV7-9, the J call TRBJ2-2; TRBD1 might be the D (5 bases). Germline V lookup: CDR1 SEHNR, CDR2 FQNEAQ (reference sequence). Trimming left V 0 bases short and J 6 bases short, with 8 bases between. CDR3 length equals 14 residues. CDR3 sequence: CASSLAKGSGELFF. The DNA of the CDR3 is TGTGCCAGCAGCTTAGCGAAGGGGTCCGGGGAGCTGTTTTTT.

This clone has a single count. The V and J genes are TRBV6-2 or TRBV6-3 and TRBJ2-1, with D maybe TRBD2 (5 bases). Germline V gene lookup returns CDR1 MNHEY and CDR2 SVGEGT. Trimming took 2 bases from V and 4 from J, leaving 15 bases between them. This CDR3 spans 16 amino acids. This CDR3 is CASSYGQSSGYNEQFF. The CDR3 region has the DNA TGTGCCAGCAGTTACGGGCAGTCGAGCGGATACAATGAGCAGTTCTTC.

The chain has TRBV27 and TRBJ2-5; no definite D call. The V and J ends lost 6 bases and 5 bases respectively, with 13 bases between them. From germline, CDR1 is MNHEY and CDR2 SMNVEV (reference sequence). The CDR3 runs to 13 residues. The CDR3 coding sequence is TGTGCCAGCAGCCGCCCGAATCGGGAGACCCAGTACTTC. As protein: CASSRPNRETQYF.

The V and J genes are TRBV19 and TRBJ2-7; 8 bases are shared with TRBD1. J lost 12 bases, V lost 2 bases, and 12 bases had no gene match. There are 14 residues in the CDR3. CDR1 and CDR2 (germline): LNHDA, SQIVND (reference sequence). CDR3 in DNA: TGTGCCAGTAGTATACGAGGGACAGGATCCCCGCTGTACTTC. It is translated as CASSIRGTGSPLYF.

CDR3 in amino acids: CASSYTGNSNQPQHF. The CDR3 nucleotides are TGTGCCAGCAGCTATACAGGAAATAGCAATCAGCCCCAGCATTTT. The V gene is TRBV7-2, the J gene TRBJ1-5; possibly TRBD1 for D (5 bases). Trimming shortened V by 4 bases and J by 0 bases, and 10 bases separated the two germline ends. CDR3 length: 15 amino acids. Per the germline V gene, CDR1 is SGHTA and CDR2 is FQGNSA.

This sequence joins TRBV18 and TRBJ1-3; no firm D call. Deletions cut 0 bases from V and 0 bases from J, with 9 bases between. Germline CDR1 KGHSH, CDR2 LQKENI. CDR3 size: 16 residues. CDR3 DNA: TGTGCCAGCTCACCACCCGACGGGTACTCTGGAAACACCATATATTTT. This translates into CASSPPDGYSGNTIYF.

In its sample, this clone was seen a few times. For the CDR3, the DNA is TGTGCCAGCAGTGAGGACAGTTATGGCTACACCTTC. It translates to CASSEDSYGYTF. This sequence joins TRBV27 and TRBJ1-2, with a tentative D call TRBD1 (6 bases). V was shortened by 5 bases and J by 5 bases, with 9 bases between the two germline ends. In germline, CDR1 is MNHEY, CDR2 SMNVEV (reference sequence). This CDR3 comprises 12 residues.

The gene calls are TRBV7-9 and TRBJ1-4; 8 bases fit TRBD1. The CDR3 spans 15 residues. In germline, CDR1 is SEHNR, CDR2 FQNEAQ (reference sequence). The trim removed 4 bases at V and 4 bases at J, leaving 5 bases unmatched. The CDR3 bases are TGTGCCAGCAGCTCAAGGACAGGGCTTAATGAAAAACTGTTTTTT. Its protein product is CASSSRTGLNEKLFF. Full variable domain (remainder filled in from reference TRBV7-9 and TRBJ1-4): DTGVSQNPRHKITKRGQNVTFRCDPISEHNRLYWYRQTLGQGPEFLTYFQNEAQLEKSRLLSDRFSAERPKGSFSTLEIQRTEQGDSAMYLCASSSRTGLNEKLFFGSGTQLSVL.

CDR3 in amino acids: CASSGQGETQYF. In nucleotides, the CDR3 is TGTGCCAGCTCCGGGCAGGGAGAGACCCAGTACTTC. This chain links TRBV6-5 with TRBJ2-5, with a weak D call TRBD1 (5 bases). The germline gives CDR1 MNHEY, CDR2 SVGAGI. This CDR3 is built from 12 residues. V gave up 8 bases and J gave up 4 bases, with 11 bases separating them.

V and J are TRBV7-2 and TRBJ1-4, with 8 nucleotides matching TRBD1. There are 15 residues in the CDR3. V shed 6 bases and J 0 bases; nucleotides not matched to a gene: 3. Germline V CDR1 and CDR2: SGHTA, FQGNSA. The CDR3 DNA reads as TGTGCCAGCAGGAAACAGGGGGCAACTAATGAAAAACTGTTTTTT. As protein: CASRKQGATNEKLFF.

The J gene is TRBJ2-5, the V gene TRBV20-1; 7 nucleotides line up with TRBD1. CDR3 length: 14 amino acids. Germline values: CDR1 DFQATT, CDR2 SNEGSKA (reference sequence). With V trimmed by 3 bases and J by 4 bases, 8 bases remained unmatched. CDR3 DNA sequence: TGCAGTGCTAGTGGCAGGGGGAACGTAGAGACCCAGTACTTC. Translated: CSASGRGNVETQYF.

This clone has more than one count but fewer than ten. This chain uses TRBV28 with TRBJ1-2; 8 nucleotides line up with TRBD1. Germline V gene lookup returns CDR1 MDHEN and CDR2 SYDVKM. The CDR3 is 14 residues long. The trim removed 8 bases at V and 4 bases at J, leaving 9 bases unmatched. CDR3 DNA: TGTGCCAGCCGGACCCAGGGGGCAGGCTATGGCTACACCTTC. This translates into CASRTQGAGYGYTF.

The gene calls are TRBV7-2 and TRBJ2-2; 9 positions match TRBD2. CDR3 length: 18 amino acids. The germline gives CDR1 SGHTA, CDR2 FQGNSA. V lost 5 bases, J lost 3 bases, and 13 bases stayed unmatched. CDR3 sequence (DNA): TGTGCCAGCAGCCCCCTGGGATCGCTAGCGGGGTACACCGGGGAGCTGTTTTTT. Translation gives CASSPLGSLAGYTGELFF.

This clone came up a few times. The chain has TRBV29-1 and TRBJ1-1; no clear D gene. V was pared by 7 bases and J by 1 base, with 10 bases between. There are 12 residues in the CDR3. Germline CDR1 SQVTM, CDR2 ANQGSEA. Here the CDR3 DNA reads TGCAGCGGGGCTCCAGGGAACACTGAAGCTTTCTTT. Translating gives CSGAPGNTEAFF. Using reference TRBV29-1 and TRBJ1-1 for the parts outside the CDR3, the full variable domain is SAVISQKPSRDICQRGTSLTIQCQVDSQVTMMFWYRQQPGQSLTLIATANQGSEATYESGFVIDKFPISRPNLTFSTLTVSNMSPEDSSIYLCSGAPGNTEAFFGQGTRLTVV.